The rows below give T cell receptor beta chains drawn from one sample of a study of T cells expressing NK-cell markers. TCRdb reanalyzed the 5' RACE reads, giving one entry per CDR3 protein sequence and no DNA. Recorded for this sample: around 550,000 distinct CDR3 sequences. Sequenced sample: blood T cells: a sorted CD56 or NKG2C T cell subset, CD4+ or CD8+ T cells, or bulk PBMC T cells (not recorded which). Source of these receptors: a man aged 18 to 30 in good health. Each CDR3 is given with its conserved first and last residue. Fields, in order: CDR3 length, J gene, V gene, CDR3 protein.

13,TRBJ2-1,TRBV7-2,CASSTQGGGQQFF
13,TRBJ1-4,TRBV20-1,CSALRPPSEKLFF
14,TRBJ2-1,TRBV4-1,CASSQFMGGDEQFF
16,TRBJ2-1,TRBV20-1,CSADTPQRSSYNEQFF
13,TRBJ1-2,TRBV5-5,CASRSTGGGGYTF
12,TRBJ2-1,TRBV7-9,CAIRRAFSEQFF
15,TRBJ2-2,TRBV3-1,CASSPYGGEKGELFF
14,TRBJ2-7,TRBV12-3/TRBV12-4,CASSPRFSSYEQYF
18,TRBJ2-3,TRBV5-1,CASSSHLGGAGASDTQYF
15,TRBJ1-1,TRBV12-3/TRBV12-4,CASRPQSLTGSEAFF
17,TRBJ2-3,TRBV19,CASSSAGGLSHTDTQYF
14,TRBJ1-1,TRBV29-1,CSVELVDRSTEAFF
14,TRBJ2-5,TRBV18,CASSPASSKETQYF
20,TRBJ2-1,TRBV7-2,CASSPGTSGRVRKTYNEQFF
12,TRBJ2-2,TRBV12-3/TRBV12-4,CASSFNRGELFF
14,TRBJ1-2,TRBV5-1,CASSLADRASGYTF
15,TRBJ2-1,TRBV3-1,CASSQMGAGHNEQFF
15,TRBJ1-6,TRBV3-1,CASSQVGQTNSPLHF
15,TRBJ1-4,TRBV5-1,CASSLSGQGREKLFF
14,TRBJ1-2,TRBV12-3/TRBV12-4,CASNLQALIGGYTF
14,TRBJ2-1,TRBV28,CAIKGTGDYNEQFF
13,TRBJ2-3,TRBV29-1,CSVHHPASDTQYF
14,TRBJ2-5,TRBV12-3/TRBV12-4,CASSSGALQETQYF
16,TRBJ2-1,TRBV6-4,CASSEGTRASYNEQFF
13,TRBJ1-2,TRBV2,CASSSGQAYGYTF
18,TRBJ2-7,TRBV6-2/TRBV6-3,CASSYSRGSGRSSYEQYF
13,TRBJ1-2,TRBV19,CASKTDRPNGYTF
16,TRBJ2-5,TRBV12-3/TRBV12-4,CASSFTGTGGAETQYF
12,TRBJ2-1,TRBV10-2,CAGGAGGGEQFF
12,TRBJ2-1,TRBV29-1,CSAETSPNEQFF
14,TRBJ1-4,TRBV5-1,CASSYGSRDEKLFF
15,TRBJ2-3,TRBV7-3,CASSLQDSGTDTQYF
15,TRBJ2-3,TRBV27,CASSLAGGGADTQYF
16,TRBJ2-7,TRBV4-2,CASSQEVDAISYEQYF
12,TRBJ2-7,TRBV6-6,CASSTRMGEQYF
13,TRBJ2-3,TRBV29-1,CSVAVGSTDTQYF
13,TRBJ2-3,TRBV9,CASSVLGSDTQYF
19,TRBJ2-2,TRBV11-2,CASSFRLGLQGDRAGELFF
15,TRBJ1-3,TRBV12-3/TRBV12-4,CASSLWGKFGNTIYF